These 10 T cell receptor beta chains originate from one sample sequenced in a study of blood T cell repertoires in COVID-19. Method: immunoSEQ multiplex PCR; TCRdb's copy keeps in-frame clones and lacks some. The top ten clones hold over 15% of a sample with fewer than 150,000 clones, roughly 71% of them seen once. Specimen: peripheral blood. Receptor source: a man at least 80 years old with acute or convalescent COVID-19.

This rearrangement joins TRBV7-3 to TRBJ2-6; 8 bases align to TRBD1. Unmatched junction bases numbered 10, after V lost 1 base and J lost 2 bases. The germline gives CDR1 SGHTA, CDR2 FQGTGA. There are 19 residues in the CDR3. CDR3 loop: CASSLNGGTGKPGANVLTF. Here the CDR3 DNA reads TGTGCCAGCAGCTTAAATGGTGGGACAGGCAAGCCTGGGGCCAACGTCCTGACTTTC.

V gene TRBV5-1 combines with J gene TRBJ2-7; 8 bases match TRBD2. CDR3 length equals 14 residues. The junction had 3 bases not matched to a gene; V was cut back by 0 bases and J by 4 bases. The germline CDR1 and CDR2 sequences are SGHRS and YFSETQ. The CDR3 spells CASSLVGGGYEQYF. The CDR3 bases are TGCGCCAGCAGCTTGGTCGGCGGGGGGTACGAGCAGTACTTC.

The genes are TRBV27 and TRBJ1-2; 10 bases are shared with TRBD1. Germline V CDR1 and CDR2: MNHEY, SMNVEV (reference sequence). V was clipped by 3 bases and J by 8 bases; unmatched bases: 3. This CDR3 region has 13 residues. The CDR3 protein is CASSFGTGVGYTF. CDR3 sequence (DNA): TGTGCCAGCAGTTTTGGGACAGGGGTCGGCTACACCTTC.

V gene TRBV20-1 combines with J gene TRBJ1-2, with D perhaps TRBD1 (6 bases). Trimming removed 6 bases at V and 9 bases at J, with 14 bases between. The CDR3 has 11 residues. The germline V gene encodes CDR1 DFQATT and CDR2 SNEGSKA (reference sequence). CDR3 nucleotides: TGCAGTGCCATCATCAGGGGAAGCTACACCTTC. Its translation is CSAIIRGSYTF.

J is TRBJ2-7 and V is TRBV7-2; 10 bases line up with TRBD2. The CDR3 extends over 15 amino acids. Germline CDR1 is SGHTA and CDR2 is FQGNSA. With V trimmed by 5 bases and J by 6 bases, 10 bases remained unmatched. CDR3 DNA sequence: TGTGCCAGCAGCCTAACCGGGACTAGCGTGTTCGAGCAGTACTTC. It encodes CASSLTGTSVFEQYF. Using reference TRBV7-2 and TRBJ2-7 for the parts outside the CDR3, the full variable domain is GAGVSQSPSNKVTEKGKDVELRCDPISGHTALYWYRQSLGQGLEFLIYFQGNSAPDKSGLPSDRFSAERTGGSVSTLTIQRTQQEDSAVYLCASSLTGTSVFEQYFGPGTRLTVT.

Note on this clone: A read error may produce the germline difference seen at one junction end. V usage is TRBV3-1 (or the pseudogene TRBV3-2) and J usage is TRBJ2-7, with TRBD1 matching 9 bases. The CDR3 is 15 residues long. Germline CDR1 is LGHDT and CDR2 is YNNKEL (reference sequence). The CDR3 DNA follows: TGTGCCAGCACCCAATCCGGACAGGGGCGCAACGAGCAGTACTTC. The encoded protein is CASTQSGQGRNEQYF.

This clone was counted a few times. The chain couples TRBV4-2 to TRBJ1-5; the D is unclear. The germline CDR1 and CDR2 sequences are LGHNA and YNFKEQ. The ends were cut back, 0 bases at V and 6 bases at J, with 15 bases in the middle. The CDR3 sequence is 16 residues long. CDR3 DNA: TGTGCCAGCAGCCAAGAGGCGGCGGTCGGAGGTCAGCCCCAGCATTTT. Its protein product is CASSQEAAVGGQPQHF.

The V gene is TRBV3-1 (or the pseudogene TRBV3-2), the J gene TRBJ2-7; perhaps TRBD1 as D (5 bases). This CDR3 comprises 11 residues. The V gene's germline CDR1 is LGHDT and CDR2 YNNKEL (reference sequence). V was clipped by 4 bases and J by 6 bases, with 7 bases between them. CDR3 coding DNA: TGTGCCAGCAGCCCAGGGCTCGAGCAGTACTTC. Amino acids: CASSPGLEQYF.

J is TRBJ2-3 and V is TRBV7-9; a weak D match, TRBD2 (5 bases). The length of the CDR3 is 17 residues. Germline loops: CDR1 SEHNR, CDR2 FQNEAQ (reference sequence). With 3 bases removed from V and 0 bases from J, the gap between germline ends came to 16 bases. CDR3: CASSFSVGGLSTDTQYF. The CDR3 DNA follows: TGTGCCAGCAGCTTTTCCGTAGGCGGGCTAAGCACAGATACGCAGTATTTT. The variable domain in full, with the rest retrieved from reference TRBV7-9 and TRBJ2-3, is DTGVSQNPRHKITKRGQNVTFRCDPISEHNRLYWYRQTLGQGPEFLTYFQNEAQLEKSRLLSDRFSAERPKGSFSTLEIQRTEQGDSAMYLCASSFSVGGLSTDTQYFGPGTRLTVL.

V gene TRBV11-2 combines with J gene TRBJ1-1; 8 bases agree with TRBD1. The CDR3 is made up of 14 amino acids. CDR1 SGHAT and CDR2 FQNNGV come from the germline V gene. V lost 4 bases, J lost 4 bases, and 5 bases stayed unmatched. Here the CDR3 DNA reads TGTGCCAGCAGCTACGGACAGGGCGGCACTGAAGCTTTCTTT. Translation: CASSYGQGGTEAFF. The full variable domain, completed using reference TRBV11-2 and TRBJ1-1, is EAGVAQSPRYKIIEKRQSVAFWCNPISGHATLYWYQQILGQGPKLLIQFQNNGVVDDSQLPKDRFSAERLKGVDSTLKIQPAKLEDSAVYLCASSYGQGGTEAFFGQGTRLTVV.